Listed here are 23 T cell receptor beta chains from one sample, sequenced in a study of cytomegalovirus exposure and HLA in healthy donors. Clones were sequenced by immunoSEQ multiplex PCR, and TCRdb holds only the in-frame ones, with some missing. The profile shows roughly 75,000 clones, roughly 94% of them singletons. Sequences were obtained from PBMCs. The origin of the receptors is a man aged 18 to 29 in good health and CMV-seropositive.

This rearrangement joins TRBV5-6 to TRBJ1-2; the match to TRBD1 covers 8 bases. V was clipped by 4 bases and J by 4 bases; unmatched bases: 15. CDR3 size: 17 residues. The V gene's germline CDR1 is SGHDT and CDR2 YYEEEE. In DNA, the CDR3 is TGTGCCAGCAGCAGGGGTAGGGCAGGGGGCAGACTCTATGGCTACACCTTC. Translated: CASSRGRAGGRLYGYTF.

J is TRBJ2-7 and V is TRBV2; 8 bases map to TRBD1. The ends lost 4 bases at V and 6 bases at J; junction bases unmatched: 5. CDR3 length: 13 residues. In germline, CDR1 is SNHLY, CDR2 FYNNEI. CDR3 region: CASSGQGISEQYF. DNA for the CDR3: TGTGCCAGCAGTGGACAGGGGATTAGCGAGCAGTACTTC.

The gene calls are TRBV5-1 and TRBJ2-3; TRBD1 agrees at 7 bases. The CDR3 has 15 residues. Germline CDR1 SGHRS, CDR2 YFSETQ. Trimming cost V 0 bases and J 6 bases; bases outside gene matches: 7. The CDR3 loop is CASSLEDRSRDTQYF. For the CDR3, the DNA is TGCGCCAGCAGCTTGGAGGACAGGAGCCGCGATACGCAGTATTTT. Full variable domain (outside the CDR3, taken from reference TRBV5-1 and TRBJ2-3): KAGVTQTPRYLIKTRGQQVTLSCSPISGHRSVSWYQQTPGQGLQFLFEYFSETQRNKGNFPGRFSGRQFSNSRSEMNVSTLELGDSALYLCASSLEDRSRDTQYFGPGTRLTVL.

As to this clone: This sample also contains other DNA sequences that code for the same CDR3. The V call is TRBV6-1, the J call TRBJ2-7; maybe TRBD2 (5 bases). V was pared by 1 base and J by 0 bases, with 7 bases between. This CDR3 has 14 residues. Germline V gene lookup returns CDR1 MNHNS and CDR2 SASEGT. Written as DNA, the CDR3 is TGTGCCAGCAGTGAAGTGGGGAGCTCCTACGAGCAGTACTTC. Protein: CASSEVGSSYEQYF.

Remarks on this clone: Its ends do not fully match the called genes, so a read error is possible. The chain recombines TRBV9 with TRBJ2-7, with TRBD1 identical over 11 bases. The CDR3 is 13 amino acids. Looked up from germline, CDR1 is SGDLS and CDR2 is YYNGEE. The CDR3 DNA follows: TGTGCCAGCAGCGGGGGACAGGGGGTTTCCCTTGACTTC. Translated, it gives CASSGGQGVSLDF.

This rearrangement joins TRBV12-5 to TRBJ2-5; tentative D call: TRBD2 (5 bases). This CDR3 is built from 16 residues. Germline CDR1 and CDR2: LGHNT and FRNRAP. The CDR3 is CAENEAASHRRETQYF. The CDR3 DNA sequence: TGTGCCGAGAACGAAGCGGCGTCTCACCGGAGAGAGACCCAGTACTTC.

The chain joins TRBV5-1 to TRBJ1-4; the D is unclear. Germline V gene lookup returns CDR1 SGHRS and CDR2 YFSETQ. The CDR3 contains 14 residues. Trimming cost V 4 bases and J 8 bases, with 15 bases left between them. CDR3 DNA: TGCGCCAGCAGCCCAACAACTTACGGGGAAAAACTGTTTTTT. It is translated as CASSPTTYGEKLFF.

This clone was recorded only once. V and J are TRBV9 and TRBJ2-3, with D possibly being TRBD1 (5 bases). CDR1 and CDR2 from the germline V gene are SGDLS and YYNGEE. Between the trimmed V and J ends, which lost 1 base and 1 base, there was a span of 10 bases. This CDR3 region has 15 residues. This chain's CDR3 is CASSVQGYGTDTQYF. The CDR3 DNA reads TGTGCCAGCAGCGTACAGGGTTATGGCACAGATACGCAGTATTTT.

The chain couples TRBV18 to TRBJ2-4; 10 bases agree with TRBD2. The V and J ends lost 6 bases and 6 bases, in that order; junction bases with no gene match: 2. This CDR3 region has 13 residues. Looked up from germline, CDR1 is KGHSH and CDR2 is LQKENI. CDR3: CASSPSGGNIQYF. DNA of the CDR3: TGTGCCAGCTCCCCTAGCGGGGGAAACATTCAGTACTTC.

This clone was found a few times. V is TRBV6-4 and J is TRBJ2-2, with 9 positions matching TRBD2. V was pared by 2 bases and J by 4 bases, with 5 bases of the junction left unmatched. CDR1 and CDR2 from the germline V gene are MRHNA and SNTAGT. This CDR3 region has 16 residues. The CDR3 bases are TGTGCCAGCAGTGACAGGAGCGGGGGGCCCACCGGGGAGCTGTTTTTT. Protein product: CASSDRSGGPTGELFF.

The chain joins TRBV30 to TRBJ2-7; D is perhaps TRBD2 (6 bases). The CDR3 totals 13 residues. CDR1 is GTSNPN and CDR2 is SVGIG in the germline V gene (reference sequence). The V gene lost 4 bases and the J gene lost 5 bases, with 15 bases spanning the gap. The DNA of the CDR3 is TGTGCCTGGAACGTGCGGGGAAGCGACGAGCAGTACTTC. Translation gives CAWNVRGSDEQYF.

The chain joins TRBV4-1 to TRBJ2-5; 8 nucleotides line up with TRBD2. The trim removed 0 bases at V and 5 bases at J, leaving 11 bases unmatched. Germline lookup yields CDR1 MGHRA and CDR2 YSYEKL. The CDR3 has 17 amino acids. The DNA of the CDR3 is TGCGCCAGCAGCCAAGATAATGAATCGGGGGGGAGGGAGACCCAGTACTTC. It codes for CASSQDNESGGRETQYF.

A note on this clone: One junction end disagrees with the germline gene, perhaps due to a read error. The chain combines TRBV5-1 with TRBJ2-7, with a weak D call TRBD2 (6 bases). Germline-derived CDR1 and CDR2 are SGHRS and YFSETQ. This CDR3 region has 15 residues. The CDR3: CASSLEGSGSYEQYF. The DNA of the CDR3 is TGCGCCAGCAGTTTGGAGGGTAGCGGATCCTACGAGCAGTACTTC.

This sequence joins TRBV13 and TRBJ1-3; a possible D gene is TRBD1 (5 bases). The CDR3 contains 17 residues. V was trimmed by 0 bases and J by 2 bases, leaving 14 bases between them. Looked up from germline, CDR1 is PRHDT and CDR2 is FYEKMQ (reference sequence). CDR3 DNA: TGTGCCAGCAGCTTAGGGGGGGGAGGTTGGACTGGAAACACCATATATTTT. Translating it yields CASSLGGGGWTGNTIYF.

The CDR3 sequence: CASSSKNYAGRDFLHEQFF. The DNA of the CDR3 is TGTGCCAGCAGCTCGAAAAACTACGCTGGGCGGGACTTTCTCCATGAGCAGTTCTTC. V gene TRBV7-7 combines with J gene TRBJ2-1; D may be TRBD2 (6 bases). CDR1 SSHAT and CDR2 FNYEAQ come from the germline V gene (reference sequence). V lost 4 bases to trimming and J lost 8 bases, with 30 bases between them. The CDR3 sequence is 19 residues long.

This clone was seen just once. This chain joins TRBV19 and TRBJ2-7; maybe TRBD1 (6 bases). Trimming removed 5 bases from V and 4 bases from J, with 12 bases in between. Per germline, CDR1 LNHDA and CDR2 SQIVND (reference sequence). The CDR3 spans 13 residues. Here the CDR3 reads CASSFGRGYEQYF. The DNA of the CDR3 is TGTGCCAGTAGTTTCGGCAGGGGATACGAGCAGTACTTC.

This chain connects TRBV10-3 to TRBJ1-5, with 7 bases aligning to TRBD1. This CDR3 contains 14 residues. Losses at the gene ends were 2 bases for V and 4 bases for J; bases not matched to a gene: 2. CDR1 and CDR2 (germline): ENHRY, SYGVKD. CDR3 in DNA: TGTGCCATCAGTGAGGGACAGGTTAATCAGCCCCAGCATTTT. This sequence encodes CAISEGQVNQPQHF.

V is TRBV9 and J is TRBJ2-5, with 7 bases aligning to TRBD1. The germline CDR1 and CDR2 sequences are SGDLS and YYNGEE. J gave up 2 bases and V 3 bases, and 4 bases lay outside the gene matches. This CDR3 is built from 14 residues. The CDR3 DNA sequence: TGTGCCAGCAGCGACCGACAGGGTCAAGAGACCCAGTACTTC. Protein: CASSDRQGQETQYF.

The chain is built from TRBV2 and TRBJ1-5; D may be TRBD1 (5 bases). CDR1 is SNHLY and CDR2 is FYNNEI in the germline V gene. V gave up 7 bases and J gave up 1 base, with 11 bases separating them. The CDR3 loop spans 14 amino acids. DNA of the CDR3: TGTGCCAGCAACGTGGGGGGGAGCAATCAGCCCCAGCATTTT. This sequence encodes CASNVGGSNQPQHF.

This clone showed up just a few times. This chain joins TRBV29-1 and TRBJ1-6, with 12 bases lining up with TRBD1. Germline V gives CDR1 SQVTM, CDR2 ANQGSEA. V trimming: 4 bases; J trimming: 7 bases; junction bases outside the gene matches: 5. The CDR3 is made up of 15 amino acids. The CDR3 nucleotides read TGCAGCGTTGCGGGGACAGGGGGCTTAAATTCACCCCTCCACTTT. Amino acid sequence: CSVAGTGGLNSPLHF.

The chain is built from TRBV30 and TRBJ2-6, with TRBD1 matching over 9 bases. Germline V gives CDR1 GTSNPN, CDR2 SVGIG (reference sequence). CDR3 length: 17 residues. The V and J ends lost 2 bases and 1 base, in that order; junction bases with no gene match: 6. The CDR3: CAWSLTGGWSGANVLTF. CDR3 in DNA: TGTGCCTGGAGTTTAACAGGGGGCTGGTCTGGGGCCAACGTCCTGACTTTC.

The J gene is TRBJ1-1, the V gene TRBV10-3, with a weak D call TRBD1 (6 bases). The germline gives CDR1 ENHRY, CDR2 SYGVKD. V gave up 6 bases and J gave up 7 bases, with 18 bases separating them. This CDR3 has 14 residues. CDR3 in amino acids: CAIRGTSGWSEAFF. For the CDR3, the DNA is TGTGCCATCAGGGGGACATCGGGGTGGAGTGAAGCTTTCTTT.

The gene calls are TRBV4-2 and TRBJ2-7; 7 bases match TRBD2. CDR1 LGHNA and CDR2 YNFKEQ come from the germline V gene. The V and J ends lost 3 bases and 0 bases, in that order; junction bases with no gene match: 5. The CDR3 extends over 15 amino acids. DNA of the CDR3: TGTGCCAGCAGCCAGATCGGGACTACCTCCTACGAGCAGTACTTC. Protein: CASSQIGTTSYEQYF.